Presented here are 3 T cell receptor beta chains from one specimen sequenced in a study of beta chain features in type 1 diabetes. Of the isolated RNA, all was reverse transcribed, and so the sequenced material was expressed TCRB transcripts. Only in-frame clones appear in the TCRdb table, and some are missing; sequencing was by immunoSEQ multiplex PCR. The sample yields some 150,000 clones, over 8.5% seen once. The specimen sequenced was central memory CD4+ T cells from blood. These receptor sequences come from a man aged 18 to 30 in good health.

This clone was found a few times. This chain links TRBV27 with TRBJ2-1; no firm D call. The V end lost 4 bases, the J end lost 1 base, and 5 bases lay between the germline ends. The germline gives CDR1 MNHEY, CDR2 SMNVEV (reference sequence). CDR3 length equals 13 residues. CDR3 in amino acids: CASSSLSYNEQFF. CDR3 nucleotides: TGTGCCAGCAGTTCCCTTTCCTACAATGAGCAGTTCTTC.

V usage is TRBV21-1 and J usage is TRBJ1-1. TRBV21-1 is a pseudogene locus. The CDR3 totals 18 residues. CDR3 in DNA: TGTGCCAGCAGCAAGAGGGCCCCCGGGCGGAGTGCAAGCGGGCGAGCTTTCTTT. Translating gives CASSKRAPGRSASGRAFF.

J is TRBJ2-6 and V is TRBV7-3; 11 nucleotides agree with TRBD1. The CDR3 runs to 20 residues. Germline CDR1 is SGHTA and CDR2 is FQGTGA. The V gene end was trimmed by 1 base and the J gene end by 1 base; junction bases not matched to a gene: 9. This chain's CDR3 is CASSLSEWTGGASGANVLTF. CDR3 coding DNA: TGTGCCAGCAGCTTAAGCGAATGGACAGGGGGCGCTTCTGGGGCCAACGTCCTGACTTTC.